This T cell receptor (beta chain) came from a study of neurological immune-mediated disorders. Study outcomes and limitations: The phylogenetic placement of 18 of 34 multiple sclerosis patients' repertoires in one related-CDR3 cluster constitutes a possible signature.

This clonotype has ten or more counts. The target antigen is unknown. Synthesis of cDNA used 5'RACE (with 10-nucleotide random UMIs). Every sequencing run generated in excess of 170 million TCR-beta sequences. These sequences covered 15-18 subjects. TCRdb independently ran MiXCR on the 5' RACE reads; one entry per CDR3 protein. The data hold around 94,000 distinct CDR3 sequences, with roughly 3.5% observed a single time. This receptor was identified in a woman aged 18-29 years with multiple sclerosis. The sequenced sample was PBMCs.

This chain's CDR3 is CASSPTRGASYEQYF. CDR3 DNA: TGTGCCAGCAGCCCAACCCGGGGGGCGTCCTACGAGCAGTACTTC. V usage is TRBV3-1 and J usage is TRBJ2-7, with D possibly being TRBD2 (7 bases). Germline V gives CDR1 LGHDT, CDR2 YNNKEL (reference sequence). V was pared by 4 bases and J by 1 base, with 14 bases between. This CDR3 spans 15 amino acids.